The rows below give T cell receptor beta chains drawn from one sample of a study of T cell responses to AZD1222 COVID-19 vaccine. Sequencing used immunoSEQ multiplex PCR; TCRdb keeps in-frame clones, though not all of them. In the table there are 150,000 to 180,000 clones, roughly 90% of which are singletons. The sample consisted of peripheral blood, taken on day 0 of AZD1222 vaccination. All receptors come from an adult in good health. Each CDR3 is given with its conserved first and last residue. D genes are given only for firm matches. Clone sizes are given selectively: once, few, many, or a class where the clone is expanded.

abundance	v_gene	d_gene	j_gene	CDR3nt	CDR3aa
NA	TRBV7-9	TRBD2	TRBJ2-5	TGTGCCAGCAGCCCCGTAGCGGGATCGTACCAAGAGACCCAGTACTTC	CASSPVAGSYQETQYF
few	TRBV30	NA	TRBJ1-1	TGTGCCTGGACACAGGGTTCCACTGAAGCTTTCTTT	CAWTQGSTEAFF
NA	TRBV3-1/TRBV3-2	TRBD2	TRBJ2-3	TGTGCCAGCAGCCTCGGGGGACTAGCGGGAGCAGATACGCAGTATTTT	CASSLGGLAGADTQYF
NA	TRBV29-1	NA	TRBJ2-2	TGCAGCGTTGGGTCCGGGACAAAGAACACCGGGGAGCTGTTTTTT	CSVGSGTKNTGELFF
once	TRBV11-2	NA	TRBJ1-5	TGTGCCAGCAGCTTAGATGCAGACAGGTATCAGCCCCAGCATTTT	CASSLDADRYQPQHF
NA	TRBV9	TRBD1	TRBJ1-6	TGTGCCAGCAGCGCCCGTAGACAGGGGGGAAATTCACCCCTCCACTTT	CASSARRQGGNSPLHF
once	TRBV5-1	NA	TRBJ2-1	TGCGCCAGCACCCTGAGGGCAGGGTACAATGAGCAGTTCTTC	CASTLRAGYNEQFF
NA	TRBV7-3	NA	TRBJ2-3	TGTGCCAGCAGCTTATTCCCCAGGGCCACAGATACGCAGTATTTT	CASSLFPRATDTQYF
NA	TRBV5-1	TRBD2	TRBJ2-5	TGCGCCAGCAGCTTGGTGGCAGCGGGGGGCCAAGAGACCCAGTACTTC	CASSLVAAGGQETQYF
NA	TRBV28	NA	TRBJ1-2	TGTGCCAGCACCCTAGGACCGGGCGGCGGCTACACCTTC	CASTLGPGGGYTF
NA	TRBV5-1	NA	TRBJ1-3	TGCGCCAGCAGCCGGGGAGGAGAAGGCACCATATATTTT	CASSRGGEGTIYF
NA	TRBV7-3	TRBD1	TRBJ1-1	TGTGCCAGCAGCGACAGGGACGGGAGGAACACTGAAGCTTTCTTT	CASSDRDGRNTEAFF
NA	TRBV2	NA	TRBJ2-5	TGTGCCAGCCTCAGGGGGGAGGTCCAAGAGACCCAGTACTTC	CASLRGEVQETQYF
NA	TRBV7-2	NA	TRBJ1-2	TGTGCCAGCAGCTCCCCAGGACGGGGAAAATACACCTTC	CASSSPGRGKYTF
NA	TRBV7-9	NA	TRBJ2-7	TGTGCCAGCAGCTTAGGTCCCCCGGGCCCCGAGCAGTACTTC	CASSLGPPGPEQYF
NA	TRBV18	NA	TRBJ1-3	TGTGCCAGCTCACCATCCCGGCAGGGGCCTGGAAACACCATATATTTT	CASSPSRQGPGNTIYF
NA	TRBV7-9	TRBD2	TRBJ2-1	TGTGCCAGCAGCGCTTCCTCTCTGGCGGGGGGCCGAAGGGGTGAGCAGTTCTTC	CASSASSLAGGRRGEQFF
NA	TRBV24-1	NA	TRBJ2-1	TGTGCCACCAGTGGGTGGGGGGTCTCCTACAATGAGCAGTTCTTC	CATSGWGVSYNEQFF
NA	TRBV18	NA	TRBJ2-5	TGTGCCAGCTCACGCAGCGGGACACTCCAAGAGACCCAGTACTTC	CASSRSGTLQETQYF
once	TRBV2	NA	TRBJ1-5	TGTGCCAGCAGTGAAAGTTGGGGGTTCCAGCCCCAGCATTTT	CASSESWGFQPQHF
NA	TRBV6-6	NA	TRBJ1-1	TGTGCCAGCAGTTACGGCCCAGGGGACACTGAAGCTTTCTTT	CASSYGPGDTEAFF
NA	TRBV3-1/TRBV3-2	TRBD1	TRBJ1-2	TGTGCCAGCAACCAGGGACAGGGTGGAGGCTACACCTTC	CASNQGQGGGYTF
NA	TRBV12-3/TRBV12-4	NA	TRBJ2-5	TGTGCCAGCAGTTCAGGAAGCCAAGAGACCCAGTACTTC	CASSSGSQETQYF
NA	TRBV5-1	NA	TRBJ1-2	TGCGCCAGCAGCGCCGGACAGATAAACTATGGCTACACCTTC	CASSAGQINYGYTF
NA	TRBV4-2	TRBD1	TRBJ1-1	TGTGCCAGCAGCCCGAAGAAGGGCAGGGGGGGATTATTGAACACTGAAGCTTTCTTT	CASSPKKGRGGLLNTEAFF
NA	TRBV3-1/TRBV3-2	NA	TRBJ2-3	TGTGCCAGCAGCCAAGCCTATGGGAGAGCAGATACGCAGTATTTT	CASSQAYGRADTQYF
NA	TRBV6-5	NA	TRBJ2-1	TGTGTCAGCAGTTCGGGCGCATCACACTACAATGAGCAGTTCTTC	CVSSSGASHYNEQFF
NA	TRBV5-1	NA	TRBJ1-6	TGCGCCAGCAGCTTAAGGCAGGGAAGAGACAATTCACCCCTCCACTTT	CASSLRQGRDNSPLHF
NA	TRBV5-1	NA	TRBJ1-1	TGCGCCAGCAGCTCCCTGGGGGGAGGCACTGAAGCTTTCTTT	CASSSLGGGTEAFF
NA	TRBV6-5	NA	TRBJ2-4	TGTGCCACCTCTTTGGGAGGAATCCGGAACATTCAGTACTTC	CATSLGGIRNIQYF
few	TRBV19	NA	TRBJ1-1	TGTGCCAGTAGTTTACAGGGCTGGCCGGAAGCTTTCTTT	CASSLQGWPEAFF
NA	TRBV30	NA	TRBJ2-7	TGTGCCTGGAGTGAGGGGACCCTCTCCTACGAGCAGTACTTC	CAWSEGTLSYEQYF
NA	TRBV5-1	NA	TRBJ1-2	TGCGCCAGCAGCTTGGAGGGGCAGGGATATGGCTACACCTTC	CASSLEGQGYGYTF